These 21 T cell receptor beta chains were all obtained from the same sample, sequenced in a study of blood T cell repertoires in COVID-19. Generated by immunoSEQ multiplex PCR, the TCRdb table keeps only in-frame clones and is missing some. The sample has 150,000 to 200,000 clones, roughly 76% seen once; the top ten hold around 8.9%. Sequenced material: peripheral blood. Receptor source: a woman in her 50s with active or convalescent COVID-19.

The chain links TRBV6-5 to TRBJ2-1, with 9 bases that match TRBD1. With 2 bases clipped from V and 6 bases from J, the junction kept 5 bases outside the gene matches. Germline assignment: CDR1 MNHEY and CDR2 SVGAGI. This CDR3 region has 15 residues. In DNA form, the CDR3 reads TGTGCCAGCAGTTACAAAGGGACAGGGATCAATGAGCAGTTCTTC. The encoded protein is CASSYKGTGINEQFF.

The V and J genes are TRBV19 and TRBJ2-1, with TRBD1 identical over 9 bases. This CDR3 has 15 amino acids. V shed 6 bases and J 7 bases; nucleotides not matched to a gene: 10. Looked up from germline, CDR1 is LNHDA and CDR2 is SQIVND (reference sequence). The CDR3 loop is CASSLDRGFLNEQFF. CDR3 coding DNA: TGTGCCAGTAGCCTGGACAGGGGTTTCTTGAATGAGCAGTTCTTC.

V usage is TRBV18 and J usage is TRBJ2-5; 8 bases align to TRBD1. CDR3 size: 17 residues. Losses at the gene ends were 6 bases for V and 2 bases for J; bases not matched to a gene: 14. Germline V gives CDR1 KGHSH, CDR2 LQKENI. In nucleotides, the CDR3 is TGTGCCAGCTCGCCAATAAAATCCGGGACAGGTCAAGAGACCCAGTACTTC. It translates to CASSPIKSGTGQETQYF.

The chain combines TRBV7-2 with TRBJ2-2; TRBD1 is a possible D gene (6 bases). The germline V and J ends were trimmed by 4 bases and 5 bases, with 11 bases remaining between them. In germline, CDR1 is SGHTA, CDR2 FQGNSA. The CDR3 has 14 amino acids. CDR3 sequence reads: CASSYGQRTGELFF. The CDR3, as DNA: TGTGCCAGCAGCTACGGACAGAGGACCGGGGAGCTGTTTTTT.

The chain has TRBV24-1 and TRBJ2-1, with 10 bases matching TRBD1. Germline V lookup: CDR1 KGHDR, CDR2 SFDVKD. V lost 6 bases, J lost 6 bases, and 7 bases stayed unmatched. This CDR3 region has 15 residues. The CDR3 protein is CATSSRGQGTNEQFF. The CDR3 region has the DNA TGTGCCACCAGTTCTCGGGGACAGGGGACCAATGAGCAGTTCTTC.

V and J are TRBV2 and TRBJ2-6; tentative D call: TRBD2 (6 bases). The CDR3 is 17 residues long. Germline V gene lookup returns CDR1 SNHLY and CDR2 FYNNEI. Trimming took 7 bases from V and 4 from J, leaving 20 bases between them. The CDR3 reads CASTGGLPEDGANVLTF. The DNA for the CDR3 is TGTGCCAGCACCGGCGGACTACCTGAGGACGGGGCCAACGTCCTGACTTTC.

This clone is a singleton in its sample. One end of the junction fails to match germline, which may point to a read error. The chain is built from TRBV7-2 and TRBJ2-7; 11 bases agree with TRBD2. This CDR3 region has 13 residues. Germline V gene data show CDR1 as SGHTA and CDR2 as FQGNSA. Written as DNA, the CDR3 is TGTGCCAGCAGCTTAAGTCGTTCCGGACTAGCGGGTTTC. Translated, it gives CASSLSRSGLAGF.

This clone was seen only once. The chain has TRBV7-6 and TRBJ2-6, with D unresolved. Germline assignment: CDR1 SGHVS and CDR2 FNYEAQ. V dropped 2 bases and J dropped 2 bases, with 7 bases sitting between them. The CDR3 is 15 amino acids. The CDR3 coding sequence is TGTGCCAGCAGCTTAAGGCAGGCTGGGGCCAACGTCCTGACTTTC. Residues: CASSLRQAGANVLTF. Drawing the rest from reference TRBV7-6 and TRBJ2-6, the complete variable domain is GAGVSQSPRYKVTKRGQDVALRCDPISGHVSLYWYRQALGQGPEFLTYFNYEAQQDKSGLPNDRFSAERPEGSISTLTIQRTEQRDSAMYRCASSLRQAGANVLTFGAGSRLTVL.

The DNA of the CDR3 is TGTGCCAGCAGTGCCCCCGGGACAGTTATTTACGAGCAGTACTTC. As protein: CASSAPGTVIYEQYF. V gene TRBV28 combines with J gene TRBJ2-7; 7 bases align to TRBD1. In germline, CDR1 is MDHEN, CDR2 SYDVKM. This CDR3 comprises 15 residues. Trimming removed 5 bases from V and 4 bases from J; junction bases left unmatched: 11.

The rearrangement joins TRBV29-1 to TRBJ2-1; 11 bases are a match to TRBD2. Germline loops: CDR1 SQVTM, CDR2 ANQGSEA. V was pared by 7 bases and J by 6 bases, with 8 bases of the junction left unmatched. The CDR3 runs to 14 residues. The CDR3 bases are TGCAGCGCCCTCTTAGCGGGGGGGACCAATGAGCAGTTCTTC. It codes for CSALLAGGTNEQFF.

The genes are TRBV7-8 and TRBJ1-2; 10 bases line up with TRBD1. CDR3 length: 15 residues. CDR1 SGHVS and CDR2 FQNEAQ come from the germline V gene. Trimming cost V 4 bases and J 6 bases; bases outside gene matches: 8. This CDR3 reads CASSSRDRGQNGYTF. For the CDR3, the DNA is TGTGCCAGCAGCTCCCGTGACAGGGGGCAGAATGGCTACACCTTC.

This clone came up many times. Germline and junction disagree at one end, which may indicate a read error. The genes are TRBV7-2 and TRBJ2-5; maybe TRBD1 (6 bases). The CDR3 spans 13 residues. Germline V CDR1 and CDR2: SGHTA, FQGNSA. Here the CDR3 reads CASRRTEQGTQYF. For the CDR3, the DNA is TGTGCCAGCAGACGGACAGAACAAGGGACCCAGTACTTC.

V usage is TRBV23-1 and J usage is TRBJ2-3; weak D call: TRBD2 (6 bases). TRBV23-1 is designated an ORF whose function remains uncertain. The CDR3 runs 17 residues. V lost 3 bases, J lost 2 bases, and 18 bases lay in between. The CDR3: CASSHPGRQPPTDTQYF. For the CDR3, the DNA is TGCGCCAGCAGTCATCCCGGGAGACAGCCACCCACAGATACGCAGTATTTT.

This chain connects TRBV6-1 to TRBJ2-7; 7 bases fit TRBD1. CDR1 and CDR2 (germline): MNHNS, SASEGT. The CDR3 totals 13 residues. After removal of 8 bases from V and 0 bases from J, the junction contained 4 bases not matched to a gene. CDR3 sequence reads: CASGAGGSYEQYF. CDR3 in DNA: TGTGCCAGCGGGGCAGGGGGCTCCTACGAGCAGTACTTC.

The rearrangement joins TRBV24-1 to TRBJ2-1; D not resolved. Trimming left V 3 bases short and J 3 bases short, with 5 bases between. Germline assignment: CDR1 KGHDR and CDR2 SFDVKD. The CDR3 contains 13 residues. CDR3 sequence (DNA): TGTGCCACCAGTGATACCTACTACAATGAGCAGTTCTTC. Encoded protein: CATSDTYYNEQFF.

The chain carries TRBV29-1 and TRBJ1-3; D may be TRBD1 (5 bases). V lost 1 base, J lost 1 base, and 8 bases lay in between. The length of the CDR3 is 14 residues. Germline V gene sequence: CDR1 SQVTM, CDR2 ANQGSEA. This CDR3 reads CSVEVPGSGNTIYF. Here the CDR3 DNA reads TGCAGCGTTGAAGTGCCAGGGTCTGGAAACACCATATATTTT. Full variable domain (remainder filled in from reference TRBV29-1 and TRBJ1-3): SAVISQKPSRDICQRGTSLTIQCQVDSQVTMMFWYRQQPGQSLTLIATANQGSEATYESGFVIDKFPISRPNLTFSTLTVSNMSPEDSSIYLCSVEVPGSGNTIYFGEGSWLTVV.

The rearrangement links TRBV4-1 to TRBJ2-1; 15 nucleotides align to TRBD2. V gave up 0 bases and J gave up 8 bases; unmatched junction bases: 5. This CDR3 is 17 amino acids long. From germline, CDR1 is MGHRA and CDR2 YSYEKL. The CDR3 loop reads CASSQDLGLAGGYEQFF. The CDR3, as DNA: TGCGCCAGCAGCCAAGACCTTGGACTAGCGGGGGGGTATGAGCAGTTCTTC.

This clone was counted a single time. V and J are TRBV25-1 and TRBJ1-2; TRBD1 matches 9 bases. Trimming cost V 6 bases and J 7 bases; bases outside gene matches: 9. The CDR3 contains 14 residues. Germline V gives CDR1 MGHDK, CDR2 SYGVNS. The CDR3 DNA reads as TGTGCCAGCAGCGAGACGGGACAGGGTGGTGGCTACACCTTC. Translation gives CASSETGQGGGYTF.

This sequence joins TRBV7-2 and TRBJ1-1; D unclear. The V gene lost 1 base and the J gene lost 11 bases, with 11 bases spanning the gap. Germline CDR1 is SGHTA and CDR2 is FQGNSA. The CDR3 is 12 residues long. CDR3 sequence reads: CASSLDYTQAFF. CDR3 in DNA: TGTGCCAGCAGCTTAGATTACACGCAGGCTTTCTTT. Full variable domain (rest looked up from reference TRBV7-2 and TRBJ1-1): GAGVSQSPSNKVTEKGKDVELRCDPISGHTALYWYRQSLGQGLEFLIYFQGNSAPDKSGLPSDRFSAERTGGSVSTLTIQRTQQEDSAVYLCASSLDYTQAFFGQGTRLTVV.

The chain carries TRBV5-1 and TRBJ2-3; 8 nucleotides agree with TRBD2. The CDR3 length is 16 residues. The V gene end was trimmed by 0 bases and the J gene end by 2 bases; junction bases not matched to a gene: 5. Germline assignment: CDR1 SGHRS and CDR2 YFSETQ. The CDR3 reads CASSLAGGRLTDTQYF. The DNA for the CDR3 is TGCGCCAGCAGCTTGGCGGGAGGGAGACTCACAGATACGCAGTATTTT.

The chain employs TRBV9 and TRBJ2-2, with 8 bases aligning to TRBD2. This CDR3 has 14 residues. Germline V gives CDR1 SGDLS, CDR2 YYNGEE. Losses at the gene ends were 3 bases for V and 5 bases for J; bases not matched to a gene: 3. The CDR3 DNA follows: TGTGCCAGCAGCGCTATAGCGGGGACCGGGGAGCTGTTTTTT. Encoded protein: CASSAIAGTGELFF.